What follows describes a single TCR beta chain. Libraries were prepared by immunoSEQ multiplex PCR; TCRdb keeps only in-frame clonotypes and omits some of them. The table includes 91,000 or so clones, roughly 78% detected once. This entry belongs to a study of blood T cell repertoires in COVID-19. V was trimmed by 2 bases and J by 3 bases, leaving 20 bases between them. Germline V gene data show CDR1 as MDHEN and CDR2 as SYDVKM. The CDR3 loop spans 17 amino acids. The chain uses TRBV28 and TRBJ2-7; TRBD2 might be the D (8 bases). The TCR sequence derives from a man over 45 with active or convalescent COVID-19. The sequenced sample was peripheral blood. CDR3 sequence: CASSLPTGRGRFYEQYV. The DNA for the CDR3 is TGTGCCAGCAGTTTACCAACCGGGAGGGGGCGTTTCTACGAGCAGTACGTC.